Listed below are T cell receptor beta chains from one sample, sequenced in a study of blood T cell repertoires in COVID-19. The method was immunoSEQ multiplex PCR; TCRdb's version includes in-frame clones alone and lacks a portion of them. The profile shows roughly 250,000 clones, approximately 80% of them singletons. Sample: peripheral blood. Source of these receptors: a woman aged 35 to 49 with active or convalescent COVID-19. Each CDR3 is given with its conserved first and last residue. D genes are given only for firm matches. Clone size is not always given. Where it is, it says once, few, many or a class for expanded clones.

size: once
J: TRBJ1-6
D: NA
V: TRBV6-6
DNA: TGTGCCAGCTCAACTAGGGGGGGCAGCCATAATTCACCCCTCCACTTT
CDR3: CASSTRGGSHNSPLHF

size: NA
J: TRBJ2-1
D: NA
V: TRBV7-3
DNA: TGTGCCAGCAGCTTAACACCCGGGATAGCTGGTTCCTACAATGAGCAGTTCTTC
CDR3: CASSLTPGIAGSYNEQFF

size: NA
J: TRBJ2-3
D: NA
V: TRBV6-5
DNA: TGTGCCAGCAGTCCCCCAGGCACAGATACGCAGTATTTT
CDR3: CASSPPGTDTQYF

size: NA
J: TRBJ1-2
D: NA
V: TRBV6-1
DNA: TGTGCCAGCAGTGAGGTTGGGGGCGAGGACTATGGCTACACCTTC
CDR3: CASSEVGGEDYGYTF

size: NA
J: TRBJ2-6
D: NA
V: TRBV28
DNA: TGTGCCAGCAGTATACAGGGTTACGGGGCCAACGTCCTGACTTTC
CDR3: CASSIQGYGANVLTF

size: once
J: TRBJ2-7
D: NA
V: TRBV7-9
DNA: TGTGCCAGCAGCTTAGTTGGGCTGTTAGTCTACGAGCAGTACTTC
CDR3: CASSLVGLLVYEQYF

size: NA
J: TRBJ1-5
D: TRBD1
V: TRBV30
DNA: TGTGCCTGGAGCGACAGGGGTCAGCCCCAGCATTTT
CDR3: CAWSDRGQPQHF

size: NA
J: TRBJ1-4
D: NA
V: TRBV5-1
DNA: TGCGCCAGCAGGCGGACTGGTGAAAAACTGTTTTTT
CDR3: CASRRTGEKLFF

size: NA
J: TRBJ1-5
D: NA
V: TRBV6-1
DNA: TGTGCCAGCAGTGAAGTCCTGATGGGGGGAGGACAGCCCCAGCATTTT
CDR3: CASSEVLMGGGQPQHF

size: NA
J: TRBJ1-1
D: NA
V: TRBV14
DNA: TGTGCCAGCAGTCTACAGGGGAACACTGAAGCTTTCTTT
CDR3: CASSLQGNTEAFF

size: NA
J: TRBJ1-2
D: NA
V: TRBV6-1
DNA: TGTGCCAGCAGTGAACGGTCCACGTGGGGCTACACCTTC
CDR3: CASSERSTWGYTF

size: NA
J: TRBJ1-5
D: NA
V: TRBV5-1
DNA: TGCGCCAGCAGCTTCAGGGGCAATCAGCCCCAGCATTTT
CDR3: CASSFRGNQPQHF

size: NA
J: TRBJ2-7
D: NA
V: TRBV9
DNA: TGTGCCAGCAGGGGGGAGGAGGGCCACGAGCAGTACTTC
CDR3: CASRGEEGHEQYF

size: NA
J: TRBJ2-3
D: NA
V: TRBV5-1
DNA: TGCGCCAGCAGCTTTGTCGCAGATACGCAGTATTTT
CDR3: CASSFVADTQYF

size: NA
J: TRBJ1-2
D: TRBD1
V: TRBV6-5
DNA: TGTGCCAGCAGGGGACAGGGCACTAACTATGGCTACACCTTC
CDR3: CASRGQGTNYGYTF

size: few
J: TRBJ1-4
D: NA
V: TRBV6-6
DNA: TGTGCCAGCAGTTACTCGAACGGGGTAGGGGAAAAACTGTTTTTT
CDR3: CASSYSNGVGEKLFF

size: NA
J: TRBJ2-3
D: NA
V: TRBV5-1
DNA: TGCGCCAGCAGCTTGGGGGGGCCAGATACGCAGTATTTT
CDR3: CASSLGGPDTQYF

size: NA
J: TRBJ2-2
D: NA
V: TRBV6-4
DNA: TGTGCCAGCAGTCCCCGGGGGAGCCTCAACACCGGGGAGCTGTTTTTT
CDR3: CASSPRGSLNTGELFF

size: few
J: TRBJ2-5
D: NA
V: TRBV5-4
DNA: TGTGCCAGCAGACAACCCCCCGAGACCCAGTACTTC
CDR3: CASRQPPETQYF

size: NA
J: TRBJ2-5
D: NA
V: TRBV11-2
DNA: TGTGCCAGCAGCTTCAGTCTTCAAGAGACCCAGTACTTC
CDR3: CASSFSLQETQYF

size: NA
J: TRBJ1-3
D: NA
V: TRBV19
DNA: TGTGCCAGTAGTATCGGTCGGGGTAATGGAAACACCATATATTTT
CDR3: CASSIGRGNGNTIYF

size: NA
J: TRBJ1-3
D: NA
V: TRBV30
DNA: TGTGCCTGGAGTGTGGGGCCGGCGGGGTCTGGAAACACCATATATTTT
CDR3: CAWSVGPAGSGNTIYF

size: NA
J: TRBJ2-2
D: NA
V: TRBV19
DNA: TGTGCCAGTAGTATAGCTCTAGGGGGCACCGGGGAGCTGTTTTTT
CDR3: CASSIALGGTGELFF

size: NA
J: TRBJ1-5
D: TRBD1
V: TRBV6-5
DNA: TGTGCCAGCAGTTTACAAGGGGGCGCTAGCAATCAGCCCCAGCATTTT
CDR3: CASSLQGGASNQPQHF

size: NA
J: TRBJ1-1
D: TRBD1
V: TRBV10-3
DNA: TGTGCCATCAGTGGGACAGGAGGAAGCTCTGAAGCTTTCTTT
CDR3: CAISGTGGSSEAFF

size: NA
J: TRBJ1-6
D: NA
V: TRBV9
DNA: TGTGCCAGCAGCGTAGGGGGGGGAGCGAATTCACCCCTCCACTTT
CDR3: CASSVGGGANSPLHF